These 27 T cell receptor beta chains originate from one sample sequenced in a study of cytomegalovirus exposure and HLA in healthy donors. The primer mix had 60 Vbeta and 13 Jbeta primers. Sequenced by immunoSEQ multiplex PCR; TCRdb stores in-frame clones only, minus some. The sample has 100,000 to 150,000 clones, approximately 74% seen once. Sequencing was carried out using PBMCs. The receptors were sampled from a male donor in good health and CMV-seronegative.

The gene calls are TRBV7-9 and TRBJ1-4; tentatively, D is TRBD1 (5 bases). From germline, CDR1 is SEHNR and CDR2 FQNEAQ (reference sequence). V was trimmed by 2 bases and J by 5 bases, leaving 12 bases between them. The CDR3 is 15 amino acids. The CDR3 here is CASSLLAGSNEKLFF. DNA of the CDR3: TGTGCCAGCAGCTTACTGGCAGGGTCGAATGAAAAACTGTTTTTT. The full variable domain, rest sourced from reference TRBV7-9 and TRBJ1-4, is DTGVSQNPRHKITKRGQNVTFRCDPISEHNRLYWYRQTLGQGPEFLTYFQNEAQLEKSRLLSDRFSAERPKGSFSTLEIQRTEQGDSAMYLCASSLLAGSNEKLFFGSGTQLSVL.

The CDR3 loop reads CASSLLGPSGQETQYF. The CDR3 DNA sequence: TGTGCCAGCAGTTTATTGGGGCCTAGCGGGCAAGAGACCCAGTACTTC. The chain links TRBV28 to TRBJ2-5, with 8 bases that match TRBD2. The V segment lost 1 base and the J segment 2 bases; nucleotides outside the gene matches: 6. Germline V gene lookup returns CDR1 MDHEN and CDR2 SYDVKM. This CDR3 is built from 16 residues. The variable domain in full, with the rest retrieved from reference TRBV28 and TRBJ2-5, is DVKVTQSSRYLVKRTGEKVFLECVQDMDHENMFWYRQDPGLGLRLIYFSYDVKMKEKGDIPEGYSVSREKKERFSLILESASTNQTSMYLCASSLLGPSGQETQYFGPGTRLLVL.

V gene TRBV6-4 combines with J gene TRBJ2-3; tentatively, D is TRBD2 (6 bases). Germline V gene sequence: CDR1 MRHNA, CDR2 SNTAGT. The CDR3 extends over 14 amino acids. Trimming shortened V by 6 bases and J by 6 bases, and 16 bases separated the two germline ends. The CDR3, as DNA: TGTGCCAGCAGCGCCACCGTCGGAGGGGATACGCAGTATTTT. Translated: CASSATVGGDTQYF.

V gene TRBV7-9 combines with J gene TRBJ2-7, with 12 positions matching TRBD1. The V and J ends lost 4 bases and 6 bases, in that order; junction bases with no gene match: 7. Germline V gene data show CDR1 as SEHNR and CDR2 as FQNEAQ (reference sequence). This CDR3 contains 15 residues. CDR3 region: CASSSFRDRGREQYF. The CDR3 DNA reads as TGTGCCAGCAGCTCCTTCCGGGACAGGGGGCGCGAGCAGTACTTC.

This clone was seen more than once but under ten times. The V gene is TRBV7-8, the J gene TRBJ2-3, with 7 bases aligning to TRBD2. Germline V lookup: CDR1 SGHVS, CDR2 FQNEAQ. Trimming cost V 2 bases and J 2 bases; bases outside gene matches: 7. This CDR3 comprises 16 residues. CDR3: CASSLMVGTNTDTQYF. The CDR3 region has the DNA TGTGCCAGCAGCTTAATGGTAGGGACTAACACAGATACGCAGTATTTT.

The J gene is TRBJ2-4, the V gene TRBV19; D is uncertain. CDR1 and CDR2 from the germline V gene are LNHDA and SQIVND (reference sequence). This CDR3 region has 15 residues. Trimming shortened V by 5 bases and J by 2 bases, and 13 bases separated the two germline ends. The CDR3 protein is CASSPLPVTKNIQYF. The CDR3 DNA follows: TGTGCCAGTAGTCCGCTACCCGTAACCAAAAACATTCAGTACTTC.

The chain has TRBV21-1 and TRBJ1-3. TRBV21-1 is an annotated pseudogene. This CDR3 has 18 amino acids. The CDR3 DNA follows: TGTGCCAGCAGCAAAGCGCTCTCTGAGGTATACTCTGGAAACACCATATATTTT. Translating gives CASSKALSEVYSGNTIYF.

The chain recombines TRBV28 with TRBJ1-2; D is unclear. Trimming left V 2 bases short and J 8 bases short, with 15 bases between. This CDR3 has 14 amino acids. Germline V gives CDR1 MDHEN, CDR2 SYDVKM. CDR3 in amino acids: CASSLGGLYVGYTF. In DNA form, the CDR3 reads TGTGCCAGCAGTTTAGGAGGGCTTTACGTCGGCTACACCTTC.

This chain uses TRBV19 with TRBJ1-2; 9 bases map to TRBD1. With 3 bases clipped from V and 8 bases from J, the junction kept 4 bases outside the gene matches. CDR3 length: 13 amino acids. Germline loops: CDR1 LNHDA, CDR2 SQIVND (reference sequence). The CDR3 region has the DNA TGTGCCAGTAGTATCCGGGACAGGGTAGGCTACACCTTC. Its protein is CASSIRDRVGYTF.

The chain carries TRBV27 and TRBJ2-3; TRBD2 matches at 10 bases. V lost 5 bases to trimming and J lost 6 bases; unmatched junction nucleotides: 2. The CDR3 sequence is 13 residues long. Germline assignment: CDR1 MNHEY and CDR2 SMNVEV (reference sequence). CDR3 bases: TGTGCCAGCAGTCTAGCGGGGGCGGATACGCAGTATTTT. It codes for CASSLAGADTQYF.

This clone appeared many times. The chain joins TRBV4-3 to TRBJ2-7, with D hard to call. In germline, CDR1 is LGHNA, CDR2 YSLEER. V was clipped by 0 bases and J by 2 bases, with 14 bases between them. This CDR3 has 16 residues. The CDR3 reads CASSQEETDTPYEQYF. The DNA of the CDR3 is TGCGCCAGCAGCCAAGAGGAAACCGACACCCCCTACGAGCAGTACTTC.

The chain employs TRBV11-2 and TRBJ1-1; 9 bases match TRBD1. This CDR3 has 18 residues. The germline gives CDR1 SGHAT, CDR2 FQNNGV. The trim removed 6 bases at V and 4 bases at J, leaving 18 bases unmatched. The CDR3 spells CASRPINSGTGKFTEAFF. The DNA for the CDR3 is TGTGCCAGCAGACCTATCAACTCCGGGACAGGGAAATTCACTGAAGCTTTCTTT.

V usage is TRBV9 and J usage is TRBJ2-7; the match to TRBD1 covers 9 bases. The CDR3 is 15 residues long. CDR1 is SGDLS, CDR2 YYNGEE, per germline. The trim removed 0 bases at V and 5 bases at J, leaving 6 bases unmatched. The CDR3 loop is CASSVGDRVFHEQYF. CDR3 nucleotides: TGTGCCAGCAGCGTAGGGGACAGGGTTTTCCACGAGCAGTACTTC.

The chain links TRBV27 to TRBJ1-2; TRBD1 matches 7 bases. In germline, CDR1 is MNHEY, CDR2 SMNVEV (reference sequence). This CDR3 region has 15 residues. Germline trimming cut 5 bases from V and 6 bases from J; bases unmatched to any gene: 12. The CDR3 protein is CASSPIWTGGNGYTF. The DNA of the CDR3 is TGTGCCAGCAGTCCTATCTGGACAGGCGGCAATGGCTACACCTTC.

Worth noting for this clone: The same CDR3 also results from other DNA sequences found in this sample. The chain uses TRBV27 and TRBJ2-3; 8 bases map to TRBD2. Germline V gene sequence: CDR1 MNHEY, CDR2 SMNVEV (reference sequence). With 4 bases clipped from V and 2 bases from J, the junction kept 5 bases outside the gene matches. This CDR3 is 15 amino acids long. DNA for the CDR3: TGTGCCAGCAGTTCCCCTAGCGGGTCCACAGATACGCAGTATTTT. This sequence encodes CASSSPSGSTDTQYF.

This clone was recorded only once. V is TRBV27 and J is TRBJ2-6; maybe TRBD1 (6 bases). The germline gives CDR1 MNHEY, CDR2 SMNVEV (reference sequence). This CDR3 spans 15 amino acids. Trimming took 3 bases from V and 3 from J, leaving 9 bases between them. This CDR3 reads CASSLYRDGANVLTF. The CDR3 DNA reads TGTGCCAGCAGTTTGTACAGGGATGGGGCCAACGTCCTGACTTTC. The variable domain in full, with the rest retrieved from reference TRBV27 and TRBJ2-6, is EAQVTQNPRYLITVTGKKLTVTCSQNMNHEYMSWYRQDPGLGLRQIYYSMNVEVTDKGDVPEGYKVSRKEKRNFPLILESPSPNQTSLYFCASSLYRDGANVLTFGAGSRLTVL.

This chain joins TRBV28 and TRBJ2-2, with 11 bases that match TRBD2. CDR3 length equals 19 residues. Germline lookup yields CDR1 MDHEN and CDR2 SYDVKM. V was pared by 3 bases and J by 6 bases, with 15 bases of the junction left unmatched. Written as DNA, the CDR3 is TGTGCCAGCAGTTTGTTCAGACCGGGACTAGCGGTGGGGGCCGGGGAGCTGTTTTTT. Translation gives CASSLFRPGLAVGAGELFF.

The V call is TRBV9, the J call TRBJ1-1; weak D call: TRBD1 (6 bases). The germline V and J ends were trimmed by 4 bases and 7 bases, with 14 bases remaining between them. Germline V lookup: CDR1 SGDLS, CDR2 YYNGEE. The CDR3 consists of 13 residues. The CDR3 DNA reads TGTGCCAGCAGCTTTGACGGCAGGGGTGAAGCTTTCTTT. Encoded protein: CASSFDGRGEAFF.

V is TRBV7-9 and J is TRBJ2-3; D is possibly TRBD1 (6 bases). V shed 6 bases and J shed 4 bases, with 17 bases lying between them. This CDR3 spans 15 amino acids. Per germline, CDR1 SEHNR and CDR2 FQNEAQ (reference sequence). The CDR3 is CASRGPGHLSDTQYF. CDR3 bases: TGTGCCAGCAGGGGACCGGGACACCTTTCAGATACGCAGTATTTT.

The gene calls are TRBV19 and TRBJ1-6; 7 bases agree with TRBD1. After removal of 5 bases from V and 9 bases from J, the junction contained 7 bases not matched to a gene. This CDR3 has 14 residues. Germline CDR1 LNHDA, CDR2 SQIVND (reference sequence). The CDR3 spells CASSAQGVGSPLHF. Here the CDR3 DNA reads TGTGCCAGTAGTGCTCAGGGGGTGGGTTCACCCCTCCACTTT.

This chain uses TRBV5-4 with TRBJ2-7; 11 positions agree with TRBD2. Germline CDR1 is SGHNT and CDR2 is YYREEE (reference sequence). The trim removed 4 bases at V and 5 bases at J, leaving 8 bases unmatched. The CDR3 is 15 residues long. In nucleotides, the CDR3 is TGTGCCAGCAGCAAGAGGGCACTAGCGGGAGACGAGCAGTACTTC. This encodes CASSKRALAGDEQYF.

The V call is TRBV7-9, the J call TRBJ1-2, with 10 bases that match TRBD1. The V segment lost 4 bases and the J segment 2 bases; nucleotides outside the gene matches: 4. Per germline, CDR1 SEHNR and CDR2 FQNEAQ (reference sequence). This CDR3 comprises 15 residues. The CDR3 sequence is CASSSGTGANYGYTF. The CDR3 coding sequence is TGTGCCAGCAGCTCGGGGACAGGGGCAAACTATGGCTACACCTTC. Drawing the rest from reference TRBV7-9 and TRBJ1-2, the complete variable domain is DTGVSQNPRHKITKRGQNVTFRCDPISEHNRLYWYRQTLGQGPEFLTYFQNEAQLEKSRLLSDRFSAERPKGSFSTLEIQRTEQGDSAMYLCASSSGTGANYGYTFGSGTRLTVV.

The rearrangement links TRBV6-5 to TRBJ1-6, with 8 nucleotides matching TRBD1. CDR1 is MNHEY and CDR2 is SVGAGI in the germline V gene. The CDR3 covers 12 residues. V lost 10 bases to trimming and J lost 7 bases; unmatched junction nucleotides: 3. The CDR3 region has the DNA TGTGCCATAAGACAGGGGAATTCACCCCTCCACTTT. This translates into CAIRQGNSPLHF.

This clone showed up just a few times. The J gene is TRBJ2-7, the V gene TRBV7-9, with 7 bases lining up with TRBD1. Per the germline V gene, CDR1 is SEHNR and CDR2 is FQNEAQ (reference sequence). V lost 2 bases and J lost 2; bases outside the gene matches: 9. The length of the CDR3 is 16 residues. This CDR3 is CASSLQGGTAPYEQYF. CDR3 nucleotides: TGTGCCAGCAGCTTACAGGGTGGGACAGCACCCTACGAGCAGTACTTC. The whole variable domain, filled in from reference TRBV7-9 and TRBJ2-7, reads DTGVSQNPRHKITKRGQNVTFRCDPISEHNRLYWYRQTLGQGPEFLTYFQNEAQLEKSRLLSDRFSAERPKGSFSTLEIQRTEQGDSAMYLCASSLQGGTAPYEQYFGPGTRLTVT.

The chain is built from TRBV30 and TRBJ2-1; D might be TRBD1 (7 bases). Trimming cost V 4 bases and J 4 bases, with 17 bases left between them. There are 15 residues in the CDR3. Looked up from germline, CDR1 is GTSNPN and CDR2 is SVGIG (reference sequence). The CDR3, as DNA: TGTGCCTGGACAAACCGGCGGGACAGATACAATGAGCAGTTCTTC. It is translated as CAWTNRRDRYNEQFF. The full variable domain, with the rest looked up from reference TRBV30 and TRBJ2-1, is SQTIHQWPATLVQPVGSPLSLECTVEGTSNPNLYWYRQAAGRGLQLLFYSVGIGQISSEVPQNLSASRPQDRQFILSSKKLLLSDSGFYLCAWTNRRDRYNEQFFGPGTRLTVL.

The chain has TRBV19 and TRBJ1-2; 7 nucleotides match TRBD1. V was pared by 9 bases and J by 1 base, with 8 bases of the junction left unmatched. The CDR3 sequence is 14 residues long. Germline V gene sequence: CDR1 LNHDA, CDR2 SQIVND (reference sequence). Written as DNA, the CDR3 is TGTGCCAGCGAGAGGACAGGAAATAACTATGGCTACACCTTC. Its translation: CASERTGNNYGYTF.

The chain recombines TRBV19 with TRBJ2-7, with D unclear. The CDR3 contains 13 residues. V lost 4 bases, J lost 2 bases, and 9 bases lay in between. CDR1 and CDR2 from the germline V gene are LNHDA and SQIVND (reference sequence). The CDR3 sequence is CASSTEVPYEQYF. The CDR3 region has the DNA TGTGCCAGTAGTACCGAGGTCCCCTACGAGCAGTACTTC.